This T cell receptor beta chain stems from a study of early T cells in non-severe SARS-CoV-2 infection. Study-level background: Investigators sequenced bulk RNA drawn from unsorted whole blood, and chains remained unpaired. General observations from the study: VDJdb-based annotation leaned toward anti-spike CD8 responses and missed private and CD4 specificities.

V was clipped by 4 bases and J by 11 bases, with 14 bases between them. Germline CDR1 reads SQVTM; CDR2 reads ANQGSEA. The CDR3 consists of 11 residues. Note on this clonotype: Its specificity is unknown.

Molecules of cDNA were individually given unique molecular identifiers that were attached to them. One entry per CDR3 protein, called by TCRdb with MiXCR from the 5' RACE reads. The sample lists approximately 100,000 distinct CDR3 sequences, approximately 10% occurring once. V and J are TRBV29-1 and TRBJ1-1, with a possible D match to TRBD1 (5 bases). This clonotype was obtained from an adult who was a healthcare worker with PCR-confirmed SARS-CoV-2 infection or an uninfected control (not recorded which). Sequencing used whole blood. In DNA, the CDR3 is TGCAGCGTTGGGGGACCCCGGCAGGCTTTCTTT. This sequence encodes CSVGGPRQAFF.